A selection of T cell receptor beta chains follows, all from one sample in a study of T cell repertoires in cytomegalovirus infection. TCRdb re-called the reads with MiXCR, one entry per CDR3 protein. The data contain under 350,000 distinct CDR3 sequences, over 7.5% of them singletons. Source material: PBMCs. Receptors originate from a human donor in good health (CMV status not recorded). Some clones in this sample may be carry-over from other donors' samples. Each CDR3 is given with its conserved first and last residue. Each record gives: J gene, D gene, clone size, V gene, CDR3 protein, CDR3 DNA. D genes are given only for firm matches. Size tells how often a clone was seen (once, few, many) or the class of an expanded clone, and some rows leave it out.

>TRBJ2-1|-|once|TRBV12-5
CASLGSSYNEQFF
TGTGCTAGTCTCGGGAGCTCCTACAATGAGCAGTTCTTC
>TRBJ1-1|-|-|TRBV11-2
CASTPGPGGGRTEAFF
TGTGCCAGCACCCCTGGGCCCGGGGGCGGGAGGACTGAAGCTTTCTTT
>TRBJ2-7|TRBD2|few|TRBV20-1
CSASRDRSILAGVWPFYREQYF
TGCAGTGCTTCAAGGGACAGGTCCATACTAGCGGGAGTCTGGCCCTTCTACCGGGAGCAGTACTTC
>TRBJ2-7|TRBD1|many|TRBV7-2
CASSLGSGTGVYEQYF
TGTGCCAGCAGCTTAGGATCCGGGACAGGAGTCTACGAGCAGTACTTC
>TRBJ1-2|TRBD1|few|TRBV18
CASSPLSGGDGYTF
TGTGCCAGCTCACCACTATCAGGGGGCGATGGCTACACCTTC
>TRBJ2-1|-|many|TRBV18
CASSPLVSSYNEQFF
TGTGCCAGCTCACCATTAGTCAGCTCCTACAATGAGCAGTTCTTC
>TRBJ1-2|-|-|TRBV7-2
CASRHSSFNYGYTF
TGTGCCAGCAGACATAGCAGTTTTAACTATGGCTACACCTTC
>TRBJ1-4|-|-|TRBV15
CATSKNRDRDATNEKLFF
TGTGCCACCAGCAAAAACCGGGACCGAGATGCAACTAATGAAAAACTGTTTTTT
>TRBJ1-5|TRBD1|many|TRBV7-8
CASSLEYWDRGLSNQPQHF
TGTGCCAGCAGCCTCGAATATTGGGACAGGGGCCTTAGCAATCAGCCCCAGCATTTT
>TRBJ2-3|-|few|TRBV6-2/TRBV6-3
CASSYDSFTDTQYF
TGTGCCAGCAGTTACGACAGTTTCACAGATACGCAGTATTTT
>TRBJ2-3|TRBD1|-|TRBV20-1
CSAWDRSTDTQYF
TGCAGTGCTTGGGACAGAAGCACAGATACGCAGTATTTT
>TRBJ2-1|-|many|TRBV30
CAWSGGFSYNEQFF
TGTGCCTGGAGTGGGGGTTTCTCCTACAATGAGCAGTTCTTC
>TRBJ2-3|TRBD2|-|TRBV2
CASTRSLAGEVDTQYF
TGTGCCAGCACCCGATCACTAGCGGGAGAGGTAGATACGCAGTATTTT
>TRBJ2-1|-|few|TRBV7-9
CASSQGTDEQFF
TGTGCCAGCAGTCAGGGTACGGATGAGCAGTTCTTC
>TRBJ2-3|-|few|TRBV12-3/TRBV12-4
CASSFLKERAFLTSTDTQYF
TGTGCCAGCAGTTTCCTAAAGGAAAGGGCCTTTTTAACTAGCACAGATACGCAGTATTTT
>TRBJ2-3|-|many|TRBV7-2
CASSQRDTQYF
TGTGCCAGCAGCCAAAGGGATACGCAGTATTTT
>TRBJ2-1|-|-|TRBV28
CASSRDSPNEQFF
TGTGCCAGCAGTCGAGACTCCCCCAATGAGCAGTTCTTC
>TRBJ2-3|TRBD2|-|TRBV7-6
CASSRTSGRRTDTQYF
TGTGCCAGCAGCCGGACTAGCGGGAGACGGACAGATACGCAGTATTTT
>TRBJ2-3|TRBD2|few|TRBV4-1
CASSQDPVWGRADTQYF
TGCGCCAGCAGCCAAGACCCGGTTTGGGGGAGGGCCGATACGCAGTATTTT
>TRBJ1-2|-|many|TRBV4-3
CASSQSLSRGGYTF
TGCGCCAGCAGCCAGTCCCTTTCCCGAGGGGGCTACACCTTC
>TRBJ2-7|-|few|TRBV7-2
CASSLGIGRYEQYF
TGTGCCAGCAGCTTAGGAATAGGCAGATACGAGCAGTACTTC
>TRBJ2-1|-|many|TRBV7-2
CASSPKGRRGEHYNEQFF
TGTGCCAGCAGCCCCAAGGGGCGTAGGGGGGAACACTACAATGAGCAGTTCTTC